Reported below is one T cell receptor (beta chain). Per the original data handling: Researchers report that nucleated cell counts were estimated from reference gene primer amplification. This table comes from immunoSEQ multiplex PCR, and its TCRdb copy is limited to in-frame clones, with some not included. V and J calls and clone size are given by that table; D and trimming were obtained from the DNA. The table has approximately 170,000 clones, approximately 84% seen once; the top ten hold approximately 2.4%. Per the germline V gene, CDR1 is SGHAT and CDR2 is FQNNGV. The CDR3 consists of 17 residues. J was trimmed by 5 bases and V by 5 bases; bases with no gene match: 8. This specimen belongs to a study of blood T cell repertoires in COVID-19. Study context: COVID-19 samples collected from the United States, Italy and Spain covered acute and convalescent phases.

The receptor was isolated from a human donor with acute or convalescent COVID-19. The donor label of this sample is uncertain. The genes are TRBV11-2 and TRBJ2-5, with 16 nucleotides matching TRBD2. Sequencing used peripheral blood. The CDR3 nucleotides read TGTGCCAGCAGCCCGGGGACTAGCGGGAGGGCAGGGGAGACCCAGTACTTC. It codes for CASSPGTSGRAGETQYF.